This T cell receptor (beta chain) was profiled in a study of cytomegalovirus exposure and HLA in healthy donors. PCR primers comprised 60 Vbeta and 13 Jbeta primers. Profiling relied on immunoSEQ multiplex PCR, and the TCRdb table lists in-frame clones only, not all of them. The table lists fewer than 200,000 clones, approximately 81% of them singletons. The length of the CDR3 is 12 residues. Per germline, CDR1 SNHLY and CDR2 FYNNEI. Trimming cost V 5 bases and J 7 bases, with 12 bases left between them. This TCR derives from a man between 18 and 35 years old in good health and CMV-seronegative. The V call is TRBV2, the J call TRBJ2-7; D uncertain. Material for sequencing was PBMCs. CDR3 nucleotides: TGTGCCAGCAGTAGGAGTAGCCGAGAGCAGTACTTC. Encoded protein: CASSRSSREQYF.